The rows below give T cell receptor beta chains drawn from one sample of a study of cytomegalovirus exposure and HLA in healthy donors. Measured with immunoSEQ multiplex PCR; TCRdb has only the in-frame clones, and not every one. The sample lists 100,000 to 150,000 clones; 77% were seen once. Sequenced sample: PBMCs. These TCRs come from a male donor in good health and CMV-seropositive. Both conserved end residues are part of each CDR3. The D gene is left open where the match is weak. The listing skips clone size in some rows; elsewhere it reads once, few, many or a size class.

.	once	TRBV28	TRBJ1-5	CASTRGNSNQPQHF	TGTGCCAGCACCCGGGGGAATAGCAATCAGCCCCAGCATTTT
.	few	TRBV27	TRBJ2-1	CASSWDFSSYNEQFF	TGTGCCAGCAGTTGGGACTTCAGCTCCTACAATGAGCAGTTCTTC
TRBD2	.	TRBV6-1	TRBJ2-4	CASSELKGLAGAKNIQYF	TGTGCCAGCAGTGAATTGAAGGGGCTAGCGGGAGCCAAAAACATTCAGTACTTC
TRBD2	few	TRBV6-4	TRBJ2-3	CASSPGLTSTDTQYF	TGTGCCAGCAGTCCGGGACTAACTAGCACAGATACGCAGTATTTT
.	.	TRBV5-1	TRBJ2-7	CASSLGPPLEQYF	TGCGCCAGCAGCTTGGGGCCGCCCCTCGAGCAGTACTTC
TRBD2	.	TRBV7-9	TRBJ2-1	CSSSPSGGGYNEQFF	TGTTCCAGCAGCCCCAGCGGGGGGGGATACAATGAGCAGTTCTTC
.	once	TRBV5-1	TRBJ1-1	CASNTGQTRATEAFF	TGCGCCAGCAACACCGGACAGACGAGGGCCACTGAAGCTTTCTTT
.	.	TRBV14	TRBJ2-7	CASSRNRGYEQYF	TGTGCCAGCAGCCGCAATAGGGGCTACGAGCAGTACTTC
.	.	TRBV2	TRBJ2-1	CASRDILGTPSSYNEQFF	TGTGCCAGCAGGGATATCCTAGGGACTCCTAGCTCCTACAATGAGCAGTTCTTC
.	.	TRBV6-1	TRBJ1-1	CASTISGLNTEAFF	TGTGCCAGTACCATATCAGGTCTGAACACTGAAGCTTTCTTT
.	.	TRBV30	TRBJ2-6	CAWSDRTGANVLTF	TGTGCCTGGTCCGACAGGACCGGGGCCAACGTCCTGACTTTC
.	.	TRBV7-2	TRBJ2-5	CASSLYPGEAETQYF	TGTGCCAGCAGCTTATATCCGGGAGAGGCAGAGACCCAGTACTTC
.	.	TRBV18	TRBJ2-5	CASSPPSRSNGGTQYF	TGTGCCAGCTCACCTCCCTCCCGGTCGAACGGGGGGACCCAGTACTTC